The 28 T cell receptor beta chains listed next were all sequenced from one sample in a study of lung T cells in sarcoidosis with Löfgren's syndrome. TCRdb used MiXCR to reprocess the reads, holding one entry per CDR3 protein. The repertoire holds roughly 63,000 distinct CDR3 sequences, with 21% as singletons. The specimen sequenced was CD4+ T cells from PBMCs. The source of these receptors is a human donor with sarcoidosis (Löfgren's syndrome or another form), or a control subject (not recorded which).

This clonotype has at least ten counts. This rearrangement joins TRBV20-1 to TRBJ2-1; the match to TRBD2 covers 9 bases. The CDR3 loop spans 16 amino acids. The V segment lost 0 bases and the J segment 4 bases; nucleotides outside the gene matches: 7. Germline-derived CDR1 and CDR2 are DFQATT and SNEGSKA (reference sequence). CDR3 sequence reads: CSAREATSGDYNEQFF. The CDR3 nucleotides read TGCAGTGCTAGAGAGGCGACTAGCGGCGATTACAATGAGCAGTTCTTC.

There are a few counts of this clonotype. This sequence joins TRBV7-9 and TRBJ2-7, with 9 bases fitting TRBD1. V shed 1 base, J shed 3 bases, and the junction held 4 bases outside the gene matches. Germline values: CDR1 SEHNR, CDR2 FQNEAQ (reference sequence). This CDR3 region has 15 residues. CDR3 DNA: TGTGCCAGCAGCTTAGAACCGGACAGGGGCTACGAGCAGTACGTC. Residues: CASSLEPDRGYEQYV.

This clonotype was picked up many times. The chain joins TRBV6-6 to TRBJ1-3; D is possibly TRBD1 (5 bases). Germline V gives CDR1 MNHNY, CDR2 SVGAGI (reference sequence). The CDR3 sequence is 13 residues long. Trimming pared 2 bases from V and 3 bases from J, leaving 5 bases between. This CDR3 is CASSYGGGNTIYF. The CDR3 coding sequence is TGTGCCAGCAGTTACGGGGGTGGAAACACCATATATTTT.

This clonotype was observed once. A read error may explain this, as a much larger clone is one base away. The chain has TRBV27 and TRBJ2-3; D might be TRBD2 (6 bases). Trimming cost V 7 bases and J 6 bases, with 14 bases left between them. Germline CDR1 and CDR2: MNHEY and SMNVEV (reference sequence). The CDR3 sequence is 13 residues long. This CDR3 is CASTTGVGDTQYF. CDR3 nucleotides: TGTGCCAGCACCACGGGGGTGGGGGATACGCAGTATTTT.

Comments on this clonotype: Possible read error: a much larger clone is one base away. The V and J genes are TRBV4-2 and TRBJ2-3; the D is unclear. The germline CDR1 and CDR2 sequences are LGHNA and YNFKEQ. This CDR3 is built from 15 residues. Trimming shortened V by 5 bases and J by 7 bases, and 19 bases separated the two germline ends. The CDR3 nucleotides are TGTGCCAGCAGCTCCGACTGGAGCAATCAAAATACGCAGTATTTT. It is translated as CASSSDWSNQNTQYF.

The table lists this clonotype with many counts. The rearrangement uses TRBV20-1 and TRBJ1-5; D gene unclear. Between the trimmed V and J ends, which lost 3 bases and 5 bases, there was a span of 11 bases. Germline values: CDR1 DFQATT, CDR2 SNEGSKA (reference sequence). The CDR3 loop spans 13 amino acids. CDR3 sequence: CSASSERDQPQHF. The CDR3 DNA follows: TGCAGTGCTAGTTCGGAGAGGGATCAGCCCCAGCATTTT.

This clonotype appeared a few times. V and J are TRBV10-2 and TRBJ1-5, with D possibly matching TRBD1 (5 bases). The CDR3 is 13 amino acids. V was cut by 6 bases and J by 6 bases, with 12 bases left in between. Germline CDR1 reads WSHSY; CDR2 reads SAAADI. CDR3 sequence (DNA): TGCGCCAGCAGGTCGCAGGGTAGTCAGCCCCAGCATTTT. Translation gives CASRSQGSQPQHF.

Turning to this clonotype: Just one base apart from a much larger clone, this may be a read error. This chain joins TRBV20-1 and TRBJ2-3; TRBD2 aligns across 10 bases. The CDR3 has 13 residues. Germline V lookup: CDR1 DFQATT, CDR2 SNEGSKA (reference sequence). With 8 bases clipped from V and 3 bases from J, the junction kept 5 bases outside the gene matches. CDR3 DNA sequence: TGCAGTCTCCTAGCGGGGGAGACAGATACGCAGTATTTT. Translated: CSLLAGETDTQYF.

This clonotype was seen ten or more times. The J gene is TRBJ1-6, the V gene TRBV20-1; perhaps TRBD1 as D (6 bases). This CDR3 spans 16 amino acids. The germline V gene encodes CDR1 DFQATT and CDR2 SNEGSKA (reference sequence). V lost 1 base, J lost 0 bases, and 10 bases lay in between. The CDR3, as DNA: TGCAGTGCTAGAGCCGGACAGAGCTCCTATAATTCACCCCTCCACTTT. It codes for CSARAGQSSYNSPLHF.

This clonotype showed up just a few times. The rearrangement uses TRBV2 and TRBJ2-1; 9 positions agree with TRBD2. Germline V CDR1 and CDR2: SNHLY, FYNNEI. The CDR3 contains 16 residues. Losses at the gene ends were 5 bases for V and 4 bases for J; bases not matched to a gene: 9. CDR3 residues: CASSTRTSENYNEQFF. The CDR3 DNA sequence: TGTGCCAGCAGTACCAGGACTAGCGAGAATTACAATGAGCAGTTCTTC. Full variable domain (rest looked up from reference TRBV2 and TRBJ2-1): EPEVTQTPSHQVTQMGQEVILRCVPISNHLYFYWYRQILGQKVEFLVSFYNNEISEKSEIFDDQFSVERPDGSNFTLKIRSTKLEDSAMYFCASSTRTSENYNEQFFGPGTRLTVL.

About this clonotype itself: This may come from a read error, since a much larger clone is one base off. This chain joins TRBV7-9 and TRBJ1-1; D unclear. CDR1 and CDR2 from the germline V gene are SEHNR and FQNEAQ (reference sequence). V was cut by 1 base and J by 7 bases, with 10 bases left in between. The CDR3 totals 13 residues. CDR3 residues: CASSLDVDLEAFF. The CDR3 DNA sequence: TGTGCCAGCAGCTTAGACGTTGACCTTGAAGCTTTCTTT.

This clonotype was observed a handful of times. The chain carries TRBV3-1 and TRBJ2-6; 10 bases agree with TRBD2. Germline trimming cut 0 bases from V and 6 bases from J; bases unmatched to any gene: 14. The CDR3 has 20 residues. CDR1 LGHDT and CDR2 YNNKEL come from the germline V gene (reference sequence). The CDR3 loop reads CASSQETGLAVGLEANVLTF. For the CDR3, the DNA is TGTGCCAGCAGCCAAGAGACCGGACTAGCGGTAGGTCTTGAGGCCAACGTCCTGACTTTC.

V and J are TRBV18 and TRBJ2-3; 7 nucleotides line up with TRBD1. Germline assignment: CDR1 KGHSH and CDR2 LQKENI. This CDR3 has 14 residues. J was trimmed by 0 bases and V by 7 bases; bases with no gene match: 4. CDR3 coding DNA: TGTGCCAGCTTCCGGGACAGAAGCACAGATACGCAGTATTTT. This sequence encodes CASFRDRSTDTQYF.

Points on this clonotype: Being one base from a much bigger clone, this may be a read error. The V call is TRBV6-9, the J call TRBJ1-5; unclear D gene. Germline V gene lookup returns CDR1 MNHGY and CDR2 SVAAGI. The CDR3 covers 15 residues. V was cut by 4 bases and J by 3 bases, with 13 bases left in between. CDR3 sequence: CASSSGDELNQPQHF. The CDR3 bases are TGTGCCAGCAGTTCCGGTGACGAACTCAATCAGCCCCAGCATTTT.

This clonotype has just a few counts. The rearrangement joins TRBV7-9 to TRBJ1-5, with no clear D. Per the germline V gene, CDR1 is SEHNR and CDR2 is FQNEAQ (reference sequence). This CDR3 has 16 residues. V lost 0 bases, J lost 0 bases, and 9 bases lay in between. The CDR3 loop reads CASSLAAGNSNQPQHF. CDR3 nucleotide sequence: TGTGCCAGCAGCTTAGCGGCCGGTAATAGCAATCAGCCCCAGCATTTT.

V gene TRBV7-2 combines with J gene TRBJ2-3, with 8 nucleotides matching TRBD2. V lost 4 bases, J lost 4 bases, and 10 bases stayed unmatched. The V gene's germline CDR1 is SGHTA and CDR2 FQGNSA. The CDR3 runs 16 residues. CDR3 coding DNA: TGTGCCAGCAGCTCCCGGACTAGCACAAGACCAGATACGCAGTATTTT. It is translated as CASSSRTSTRPDTQYF. The full variable domain, completed using reference TRBV7-2 and TRBJ2-3, is GAGVSQSPSNKVTEKGKDVELRCDPISGHTALYWYRQSLGQGLEFLIYFQGNSAPDKSGLPSDRFSAERTGGSVSTLTIQRTQQEDSAVYLCASSSRTSTRPDTQYFGPGTRLTVL.

This clonotype was detected many times. This sequence joins TRBV20-1 and TRBJ1-5; no clear D gene. The CDR3 spans 15 residues. Germline V gene lookup returns CDR1 DFQATT and CDR2 SNEGSKA (reference sequence). V was pared by 4 bases and J by 0 bases, with 13 bases between. The CDR3 DNA reads TGCAGTGCTAAGGCTAGCGAAAATAGCAATCAGCCCCAGCATTTT. It specifies CSAKASENSNQPQHF.

Sample share makes this clonotype medium-sized. The CDR3 loop reads CASSPPSGSMDTQYF. Here the CDR3 DNA reads TGTGCCAGCAGCCCGCCTAGCGGGAGTATGGATACGCAGTATTTT. This chain uses TRBV28 with TRBJ2-3; 10 positions match TRBD2. The CDR3 is 15 amino acids. Germline V gene sequence: CDR1 MDHEN, CDR2 SYDVKM. V shed 6 bases and J 6 bases; nucleotides not matched to a gene: 9.

This clonotype was recorded a few times. The chain couples TRBV12-3 or TRBV12-4 to TRBJ2-1; D unclear. The CDR3 sequence is 11 residues long. The V and J ends lost 7 bases and 3 bases respectively, with 4 bases between them. In DNA form, the CDR3 reads TGTGCCAGCACAGTCTACAATGAGCAGTTCTTC. This translates into CASTVYNEQFF.

This clonotype was detected many times. This rearrangement joins TRBV20-1 to TRBJ2-1; TRBD2 agrees at 14 bases. This CDR3 has 14 amino acids. Per the germline V gene, CDR1 is DFQATT and CDR2 is SNEGSKA (reference sequence). The trim removed 5 bases at V and 6 bases at J, leaving 3 bases unmatched. For the CDR3, the DNA is TGCAGTGCTGCCGGGACTAGCGGGAGCAATGAGCAGTTCTTC. Protein: CSAAGTSGSNEQFF.

This clonotype was counted ten times or more. The chain combines TRBV11-2 with TRBJ2-4; D is unresolved. The ends were cut back, 3 bases at V and 1 base at J, with 7 bases in the middle. CDR1 and CDR2 (germline): SGHAT, FQNNGV. The CDR3 has 14 residues. CDR3 in DNA: TGTGCCAGCAGCTTCAGAGGCGCCAAAAACATTCAGTACTTC. Amino acids: CASSFRGAKNIQYF.

This clonotype has at least ten counts. The genes are TRBV24-1 and TRBJ2-3; 8 bases map to TRBD1. V was clipped by 7 bases and J by 5 bases; unmatched bases: 4. CDR1 and CDR2 (germline): KGHDR, SFDVKD. There are 13 residues in the CDR3. In nucleotides, the CDR3 is TGTGCCACCAGGGGACAGGCAGAAGATACGCAGTATTTT. Its translation: CATRGQAEDTQYF.

This clonotype has a single count. One junction end does not reproduce the germline sequence, and a read error may be involved. The V call is TRBV7-2, the J call TRBJ2-7, with 7 nucleotides matching TRBD2. There are 16 residues in the CDR3. Germline V lookup: CDR1 SGHTA, CDR2 FQGNSA. The CDR3 loop reads CASSPGVAGLPYEQYF. In nucleotides, the CDR3 is TGTGCCAGCAGCCCCGGGGTAGCGGGCCTCCCCTACGAGCAATACTTC.

This clonotype was counted many times. The gene calls are TRBV24-1 and TRBJ2-3; D is ambiguous. Germline V gene lookup returns CDR1 KGHDR and CDR2 SFDVKD. The CDR3 loop spans 13 amino acids. The ends were cut back, 5 bases at V and 4 bases at J, with 9 bases in the middle. The CDR3 DNA is TGTGCCACCAGTGTAACCGCAGCAGATACGCAGTATTTT. As protein: CATSVTAADTQYF.

As to this clonotype: This may be a read error, as it is one base from a much larger clone. The chain is built from TRBV6-2 or TRBV6-3 and TRBJ1-1; D is ambiguous. Germline loops: CDR1 MNHEY, CDR2 SVGEGT. CDR3 size: 14 residues. In nucleotides, the CDR3 is TGTGCCAGCGGTTACATGGAGGGTTTAACTGAAGCTTTCTTT. This codes for CASGYMEGLTEAFF.

This clonotype was recorded many times. V is TRBV20-1 and J is TRBJ1-2, with TRBD1 matching 11 bases. Per the germline V gene, CDR1 is DFQATT and CDR2 is SNEGSKA (reference sequence). V shed 3 bases and J 6 bases; nucleotides not matched to a gene: 6. This CDR3 is 14 amino acids long. The CDR3 loop reads CSARDPGQGDGYTF. CDR3 DNA: TGCAGTGCTAGGGATCCGGGACAGGGGGATGGCTACACCTTC.

This clonotype has a handful of counts. This chain connects TRBV7-3 to TRBJ2-3; 7 bases map to TRBD2. Per the germline V gene, CDR1 is SGHTA and CDR2 is FQGTGA. The CDR3 consists of 16 residues. J was trimmed by 5 bases and V by 4 bases; bases with no gene match: 12. The CDR3 reads CASSSSGASGIDTQYF. CDR3 DNA: TGTGCCAGCAGCTCCTCTGGGGCCAGCGGGATAGATACGCAGTATTTT.

In the case of this clonotype: The junction departs from the called germline gene at one end, perhaps through a read error. This chain joins TRBV19 and TRBJ2-3; tentatively, D is TRBD2 (7 bases). This CDR3 is 13 amino acids long. The V gene's germline CDR1 is LNHDA and CDR2 SQIVND (reference sequence). The CDR3 here is CASGRGASDTQCF. Here the CDR3 DNA reads TGTGCCTCCGGTCGGGGGGCGTCAGATACGCAGTGTTTT.